The 15 T cell receptor beta chains below come from one sample, sequenced in a study of cytomegalovirus exposure and HLA in healthy donors. The PCR contained 60 Vbeta and 13 Jbeta primers. Method: immunoSEQ multiplex PCR; TCRdb's copy keeps in-frame clones and lacks some. This sample has under 200,000 clones, with 84% found just once. The sample was PBMCs. Receptor source: a boy between 10 and 17 years old in good health and CMV-seronegative.

V is TRBV5-4 and J is TRBJ2-3, with TRBD2 as a possible D gene (6 bases). CDR3 length: 14 residues. The ends were cut back, 0 bases at V and 3 bases at J, with 8 bases in the middle. Germline CDR1 and CDR2: SGHNT and YYREEE (reference sequence). The CDR3: CASSLVGLTDTQYF. CDR3 DNA sequence: TGTGCCAGCAGCTTGGTTGGACTAACAGATACGCAGTATTTT.

Points on this clone: A junction boundary mismatches the germline segment, possibly from a read error. The gene calls are TRBV5-1 and TRBJ1-2; D possibly corresponds to TRBD1 (5 bases). CDR1 is SGHRS, CDR2 YFSETQ, per germline. The CDR3 is 13 amino acids. The chain's CDR3 is CASSLEEGTYFSF. The CDR3 DNA sequence: TGCGCCAGCAGCTTGGAGGAGGGGACCTATTTCTCCTTC.

The V gene is TRBV6-5, the J gene TRBJ1-2, with D maybe TRBD1 (5 bases). The CDR3 is made up of 11 amino acids. V was shortened by 6 bases and J by 8 bases, with 10 bases between the two germline ends. The germline V gene has CDR1 MNHEY and CDR2 SVGAGI. The CDR3 bases are TGTGCCAGCAGGGAAAAGGGGGGCTACACCTTC. Its translation is CASREKGGYTF.

The chain carries TRBV5-1 and TRBJ2-7; TRBD2 aligns across 8 bases. The trim removed 1 base at V and 0 bases at J, leaving 6 bases unmatched. Looked up from germline, CDR1 is SGHRS and CDR2 is YFSETQ. The CDR3 sequence is 16 residues long. The CDR3 spells CASSLSGGLSSYEQYF. The CDR3, as DNA: TGCGCCAGCAGCTTGAGCGGGGGCCTCAGCTCCTACGAGCAGTACTTC.

This chain joins TRBV6-1 and TRBJ1-6; 7 bases line up with TRBD1. V trimming: 4 bases; J trimming: 9 bases; junction bases outside the gene matches: 9. The CDR3 runs to 15 residues. CDR1 MNHNS and CDR2 SASEGT come from the germline V gene. The CDR3, as DNA: TGTGCCAGCAGTGGAGGCGGGACAGACTCTTCACCCCTCCACTTT. This gives the protein CASSGGGTDSSPLHF.

J is TRBJ1-5 and V is TRBV7-2; 7 positions match TRBD1. After removal of 3 bases from V and 0 bases from J, the junction contained 2 bases not matched to a gene. CDR3 length equals 15 residues. Looked up from germline, CDR1 is SGHTA and CDR2 is FQGNSA. CDR3 nucleotide sequence: TGTGCCAGCAGCTTCGGACAGGTTAGCAATCAGCCCCAGCATTTT. It is translated as CASSFGQVSNQPQHF.

V gene TRBV25-1 combines with J gene TRBJ1-2; D unclear. CDR3 length: 14 amino acids. Germline loops: CDR1 MGHDK, CDR2 SYGVNS. The ends were cut back, 3 bases at V and 0 bases at J, with 8 bases in the middle. Here the CDR3 DNA reads TGTGCCAGCAGTGATAGTGGAGCTAACTATGGCTACACCTTC. Translating gives CASSDSGANYGYTF.

This rearrangement joins TRBV9 to TRBJ1-1, with 7 bases identical to TRBD1. From germline, CDR1 is SGDLS and CDR2 YYNGEE. Unmatched junction bases numbered 9, after V lost 4 bases and J lost 6 bases. The CDR3 has 14 amino acids. CDR3 loop: CASSQGGGTAEAFF. The CDR3 region has the DNA TGTGCCAGCAGCCAAGGAGGGGGCACCGCTGAAGCTTTCTTT.

V and J are TRBV27 and TRBJ2-2; D gene uncertain. There are 13 residues in the CDR3. CDR1 MNHEY and CDR2 SMNVEV come from the germline V gene (reference sequence). V lost 3 bases and J 4 bases, leaving 6 bases between the germline ends. CDR3 bases: TGTGCCAGCAGTTTTCTAAGCACCGGGGAGCTGTTTTTT. It translates to CASSFLSTGELFF.

V gene TRBV2 combines with J gene TRBJ1-2, with D maybe TRBD1 (6 bases). The V and J ends lost 7 bases and 2 bases respectively, with 11 bases between them. Germline CDR1 is SNHLY and CDR2 is FYNNEI. This CDR3 is 13 amino acids long. CDR3 DNA: TGTGCCAGCAAGGGGGGGACAAACTATGGCTACACCTTC. Translated: CASKGGTNYGYTF.

The chain couples TRBV28 to TRBJ2-7, with 8 bases fitting TRBD1. J gave up 5 bases and V 7 bases, and 10 bases lay outside the gene matches. In germline, CDR1 is MDHEN, CDR2 SYDVKM. The CDR3 runs to 14 residues. The CDR3 DNA reads TGTGCCAGCAATACCGGGACAGGCGTCCACGAGCAGTACTTC. It translates to CASNTGTGVHEQYF.

The chain uses TRBV13 and TRBJ2-5; the match to TRBD2 covers 11 bases. The CDR3 contains 15 residues. CDR1 and CDR2 from the germline V gene are PRHDT and FYEKMQ (reference sequence). V was clipped by 3 bases and J by 5 bases; unmatched bases: 5. The CDR3 nucleotides read TGTGCCAGCAGCTTCCTACTAGCGGGAGTGGAGACCCAGTACTTC. The encoded protein is CASSFLLAGVETQYF.

In its sample, this clone was seen once. The chain couples TRBV7-3 to TRBJ2-3, with 8 bases identical to TRBD1. The CDR3 totals 16 residues. Per germline, CDR1 SGHTA and CDR2 FQGTGA. The V segment lost 0 bases and the J segment 6 bases; nucleotides outside the gene matches: 8. In nucleotides, the CDR3 is TGTGCCAGCAGCTTAACGGCAGGACAGGGAGGTGATACGCAGTATTTT. Translated, it gives CASSLTAGQGGDTQYF.

This chain uses TRBV4-3 with TRBJ2-7; 9 positions match TRBD1. J lost 0 bases, V lost 2 bases, and 5 bases had no gene match. Germline V gives CDR1 LGHNA, CDR2 YSLEER. The CDR3 runs to 16 residues. CDR3 sequence (DNA): TGCGCCAGCAGCCAATCCGGGACAGGGAGCTCCTACGAGCAGTACTTC. It specifies CASSQSGTGSSYEQYF.

The CDR3 reads CASSERQPLADTEAFF. CDR3 sequence (DNA): TGTGCCAGCAGTGAAAGACAGCCACTAGCGGACACTGAAGCTTTCTTT. The chain has TRBV2 and TRBJ1-1, with D possibly being TRBD1 (5 bases). Germline loops: CDR1 SNHLY, CDR2 FYNNEI. The V end lost 2 bases, the J end lost 3 bases, and 16 bases lay between the germline ends. The CDR3 loop spans 16 amino acids.